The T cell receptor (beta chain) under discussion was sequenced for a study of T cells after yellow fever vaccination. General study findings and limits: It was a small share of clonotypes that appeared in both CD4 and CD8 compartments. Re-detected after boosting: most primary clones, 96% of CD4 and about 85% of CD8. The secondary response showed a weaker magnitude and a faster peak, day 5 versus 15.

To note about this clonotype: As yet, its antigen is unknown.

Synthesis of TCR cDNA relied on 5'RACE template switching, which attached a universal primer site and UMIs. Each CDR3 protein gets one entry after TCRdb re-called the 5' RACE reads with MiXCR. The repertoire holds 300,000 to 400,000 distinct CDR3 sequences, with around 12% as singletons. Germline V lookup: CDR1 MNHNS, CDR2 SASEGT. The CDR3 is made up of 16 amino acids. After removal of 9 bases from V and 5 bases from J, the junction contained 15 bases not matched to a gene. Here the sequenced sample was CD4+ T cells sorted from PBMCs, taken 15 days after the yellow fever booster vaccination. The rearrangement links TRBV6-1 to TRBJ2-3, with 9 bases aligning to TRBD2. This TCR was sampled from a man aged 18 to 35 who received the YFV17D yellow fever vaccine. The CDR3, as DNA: TGTGCCAGTAGAATACTGCGGGGGGGCCCCGGAGATACGCAGTATTTT. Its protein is CASRILRGGPGDTQYF.